Shown below are 14 T cell receptor beta chains from a single sample sequenced in a study of blood T cell repertoires in COVID-19. Here immunoSEQ multiplex PCR was the method, and the copy in TCRdb shows in-frame clones only, minus some. The data hold 250,000 to 350,000 clones, with around 90% observed a single time. The sequenced material came from PBMCs or T cells enriched from blood (not recorded which). These receptors all come from a woman aged 18-35 years with acute COVID-19.

J is TRBJ2-3 and V is TRBV7-9; D gene ambiguous. V lost 5 bases and J lost 0, with 9 bases in between. This CDR3 comprises 14 residues. The V gene's germline CDR1 is SEHNR and CDR2 FQNEAQ (reference sequence). CDR3 in amino acids: CASSPPYSTDTQYF. As DNA, the CDR3 is TGTGCCAGCAGCCCCCCTTATAGCACAGATACGCAGTATTTT.

The chain is built from TRBV5-1 and TRBJ2-5, with TRBD2 as a possible D gene (5 bases). Germline loops: CDR1 SGHRS, CDR2 YFSETQ. The CDR3 sequence is 18 residues long. Trimming pared 3 bases from V and 5 bases from J, leaving 26 bases between. The CDR3 DNA is TGCGCCAGCAGCTGGCCTCTCAAGACTATCGGGCCTATGGAGACCCAGTACTTC. Protein sequence: CASSWPLKTIGPMETQYF.

CDR3 sequence reads: CASSKGELGTNEKLFF. CDR3 coding DNA: TGTGCCAGCAGCAAAGGGGAGCTGGGAACTAATGAAAAACTGTTTTTT. The chain combines TRBV21-1 with TRBJ1-4. TRBV21-1 is listed as a pseudogene. This CDR3 has 16 residues.

The rearrangement links TRBV5-1 to TRBJ2-1; D ambiguous. The V end was cut by 4 bases, the J end by 7 bases, with 6 bases between. The CDR3 spans 11 residues. Germline CDR1 SGHRS, CDR2 YFSETQ. As DNA, the CDR3 is TGCGCCAGCAGCGAGAGAAATGAGCAGTTCTTC. It codes for CASSERNEQFF.

This chain links TRBV5-8 with TRBJ1-5, with D unresolved. The CDR3 has 12 residues. Germline V gene sequence: CDR1 SGHTS, CDR2 YDEGEE. V lost 4 bases to trimming and J lost 3 bases, with 5 bases between them. CDR3 nucleotides: TGTGCCAGCAGCCGACTCAATCAGCCCCAGCATTTT. Protein sequence: CASSRLNQPQHF.

V gene TRBV28 combines with J gene TRBJ2-7, with 9 bases identical to TRBD1. Trimming cost V 6 bases and J 2 bases; bases outside gene matches: 11. The CDR3 totals 16 residues. Germline CDR1 MDHEN, CDR2 SYDVKM. The CDR3 DNA is TGTGCCAGCAGCTTTACCCCGGGACAGGGAACCTACGAGCAGTACTTC. Translation: CASSFTPGQGTYEQYF.

The chain links TRBV27 to TRBJ1-5; D is unclear. The CDR3 runs 15 residues. Germline V gene data show CDR1 as MNHEY and CDR2 as SMNVEV (reference sequence). The V gene lost 2 bases and the J gene lost 4 bases, with 12 bases spanning the gap. The CDR3 loop is CASSLTAWANQPQHF. In nucleotides, the CDR3 is TGTGCCAGCAGTTTAACGGCCTGGGCTAATCAGCCCCAGCATTTT.

This rearrangement joins TRBV28 to TRBJ1-2, with D possibly being TRBD1 (6 bases). The CDR3 runs 13 residues. The V end lost 2 bases, the J end lost 8 bases, and 12 bases lay between the germline ends. Germline assignment: CDR1 MDHEN and CDR2 SYDVKM. In DNA form, the CDR3 reads TGTGCCAGCAGTTTACAAGGGACACGGGGCTACACCTTC. Translating gives CASSLQGTRGYTF.

The chain couples TRBV19 to TRBJ1-5; 10 bases agree with TRBD1. Unmatched junction bases numbered 8, after V lost 5 bases and J lost 4 bases. Germline loops: CDR1 LNHDA, CDR2 SQIVND (reference sequence). This CDR3 region has 16 residues. CDR3 DNA sequence: TGTGCCAGTAGTTCTCTGCCGGGACAGGGGAATCAGCCCCAGCATTTT. It translates to CASSSLPGQGNQPQHF.

The chain recombines TRBV12-2 with TRBJ2-7; TRBD1 is the table's D call and was not checked against the DNA. TRBV12-2 is flagged as a pseudogene. CDR3 length: 17 residues. The CDR3 region is CASRLERPGQDSYEQYF. CDR3 coding DNA: TGTGCAAGTCGCTTAGAGCGGCCGGGACAGGATTCTTACGAGCAGTACTTC.

The chain recombines TRBV5-1 with TRBJ2-7; 10 bases align to TRBD1. CDR3 length: 15 residues. V trimming: 4 bases; J trimming: 3 bases; junction bases outside the gene matches: 7. Germline CDR1 is SGHRS and CDR2 is YFSETQ. For the CDR3, the DNA is TGCGCCAGCAGCCCGACGACAGGGGGCCACTACGAGCAGTACTTC. Translation gives CASSPTTGGHYEQYF.

This chain connects TRBV7-2 to TRBJ1-6; TRBD1 agrees at 7 bases. This CDR3 region has 16 residues. CDR1 is SGHTA and CDR2 is FQGNSA in the germline V gene. Trimming took 3 bases from V and 7 from J; bases not matched to a gene: 9. CDR3 in DNA: TGTGCCAGCAGCTTTACGGGACAGCCTTCAAATTCACCCCTCCACTTT. Protein sequence: CASSFTGQPSNSPLHF.

CDR3 sequence (DNA): TGTGCCAGCAGACTCTTCGGGACAGGAGGAAATGGCTACACCTTC. Translation gives CASRLFGTGGNGYTF. The chain is built from TRBV5-4 and TRBJ1-2; 8 positions match TRBD1. This CDR3 has 15 residues. Unmatched junction bases numbered 12, after V lost 5 bases and J lost 6 bases. CDR1 and CDR2 from the germline V gene are SGHNT and YYREEE (reference sequence).

V gene TRBV11-3 combines with J gene TRBJ1-1; TRBD1 agrees at 10 bases. Germline CDR1 reads SGHNT; CDR2 reads YENEEA. The CDR3 runs to 16 residues. Trimming removed 3 bases from V and 3 bases from J; junction bases left unmatched: 7. CDR3 sequence: CASSLGDRGMHTEAFF. CDR3 bases: TGTGCCAGCAGCTTGGGGGACAGGGGTATGCACACTGAAGCTTTCTTT.